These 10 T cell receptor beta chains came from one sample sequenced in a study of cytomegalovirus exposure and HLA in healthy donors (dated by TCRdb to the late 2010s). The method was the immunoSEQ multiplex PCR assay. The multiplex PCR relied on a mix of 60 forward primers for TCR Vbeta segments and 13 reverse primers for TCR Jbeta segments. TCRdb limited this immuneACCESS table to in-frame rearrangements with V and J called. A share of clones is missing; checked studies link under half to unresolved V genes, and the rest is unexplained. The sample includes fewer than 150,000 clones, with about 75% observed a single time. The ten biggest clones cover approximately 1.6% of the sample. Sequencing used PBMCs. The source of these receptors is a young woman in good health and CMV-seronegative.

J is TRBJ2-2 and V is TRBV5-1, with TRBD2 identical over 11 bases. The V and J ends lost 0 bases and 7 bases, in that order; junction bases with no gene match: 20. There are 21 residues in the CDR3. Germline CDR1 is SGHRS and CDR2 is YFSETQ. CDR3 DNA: TGCGCCAGCAGCTTGGCGGGGAGACTAAATAGCGGGGGGGCCTACGGCGGGGAGCTGTTTTTT. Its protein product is CASSLAGRLNSGGAYGGELFF. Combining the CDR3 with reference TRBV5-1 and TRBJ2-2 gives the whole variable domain KAGVTQTPRYLIKTRGQQVTLSCSPISGHRSVSWYQQTPGQGLQFLFEYFSETQRNKGNFPGRFSGRQFSNSRSEMNVSTLELGDSALYLCASSLAGRLNSGGAYGGELFFGEGSRLTVL.

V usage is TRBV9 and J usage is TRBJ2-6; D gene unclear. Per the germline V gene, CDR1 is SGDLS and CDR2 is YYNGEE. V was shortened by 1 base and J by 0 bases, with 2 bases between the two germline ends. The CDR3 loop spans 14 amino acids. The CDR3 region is CASSVLSGANVLTF. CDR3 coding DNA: TGTGCCAGCAGCGTACTCTCTGGGGCCAACGTCCTGACTTTC.

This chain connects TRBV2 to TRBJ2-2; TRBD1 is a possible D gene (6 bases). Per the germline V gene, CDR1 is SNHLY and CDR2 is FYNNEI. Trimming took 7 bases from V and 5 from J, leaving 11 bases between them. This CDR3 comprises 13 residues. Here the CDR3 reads CASINRVTGELFF. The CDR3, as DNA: TGTGCCAGCATAAACAGGGTAACCGGGGAGCTGTTTTTT.

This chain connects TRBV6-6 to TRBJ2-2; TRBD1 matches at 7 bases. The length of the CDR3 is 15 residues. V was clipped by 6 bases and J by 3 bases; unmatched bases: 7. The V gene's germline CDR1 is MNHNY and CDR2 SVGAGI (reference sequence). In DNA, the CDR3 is TGTGCCAGCAGGGGGGACAGATCGTACACCGGGGAGCTGTTTTTT. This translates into CASRGDRSYTGELFF.

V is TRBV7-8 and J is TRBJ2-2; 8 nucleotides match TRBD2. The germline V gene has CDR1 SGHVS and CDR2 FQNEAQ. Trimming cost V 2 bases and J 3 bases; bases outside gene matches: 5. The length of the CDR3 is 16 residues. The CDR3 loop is CASSLTGGIDTGELFF. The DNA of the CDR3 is TGTGCCAGCAGCTTAACGGGGGGGATCGACACCGGGGAGCTGTTTTTT. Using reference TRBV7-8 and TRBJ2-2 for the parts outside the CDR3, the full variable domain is GAGVSQSPRYKVAKRGQDVALRCDPISGHVSLFWYQQALGQGPEFLTYFQNEAQLDKSGLPSDRFFAERPEGSVSTLKIQRTQQEDSAVYLCASSLTGGIDTGELFFGEGSRLTVL.

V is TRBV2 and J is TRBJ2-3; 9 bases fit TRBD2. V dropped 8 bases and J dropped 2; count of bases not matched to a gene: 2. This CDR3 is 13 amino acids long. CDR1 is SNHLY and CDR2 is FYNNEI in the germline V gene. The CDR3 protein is CASLAGATDTQYF. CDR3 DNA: TGTGCCAGCTTAGCGGGGGCCACAGATACGCAGTATTTT.

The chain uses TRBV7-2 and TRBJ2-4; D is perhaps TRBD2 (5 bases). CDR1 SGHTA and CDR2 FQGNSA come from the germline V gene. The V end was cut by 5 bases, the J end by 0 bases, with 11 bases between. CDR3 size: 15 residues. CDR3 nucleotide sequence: TGTGCCAGCAGCCCATCAGCGGTAGCCAAAAACATTCAGTACTTC. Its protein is CASSPSAVAKNIQYF.

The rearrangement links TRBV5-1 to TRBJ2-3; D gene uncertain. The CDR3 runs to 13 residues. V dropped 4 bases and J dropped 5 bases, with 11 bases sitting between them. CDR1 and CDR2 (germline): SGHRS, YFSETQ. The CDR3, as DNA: TGCGCCAGCAGCCGCGGTGAAGGAGATACGCAGTATTTT. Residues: CASSRGEGDTQYF.

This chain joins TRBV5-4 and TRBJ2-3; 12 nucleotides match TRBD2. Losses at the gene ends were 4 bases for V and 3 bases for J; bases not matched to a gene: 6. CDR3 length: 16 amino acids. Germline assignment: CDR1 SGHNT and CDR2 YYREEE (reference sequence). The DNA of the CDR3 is TGTGCCAGCAGCCTTCGGACTAGCGGGACGACAGATACGCAGTATTTT. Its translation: CASSLRTSGTTDTQYF.

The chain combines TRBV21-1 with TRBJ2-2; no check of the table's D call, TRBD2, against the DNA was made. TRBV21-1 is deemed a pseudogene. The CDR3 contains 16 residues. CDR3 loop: CASSPDQRGISGELFF. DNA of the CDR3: TGTGCCAGCAGCCCCGATCAGCGGGGTATCAGCGGGGAGCTGTTTTTT.